A single sample gave rise to the 6 T cell receptor beta chains below, sequenced in a study of blood T cell repertoires in COVID-19. Here immunoSEQ multiplex PCR was the method, and the copy in TCRdb shows in-frame clones only, minus some. The table records about 81,000 clones, 70% to 90% of them present only once. Sequencing was done on a sample of peripheral blood. The origin of the receptors is a man aged 70 or older with active or convalescent COVID-19.

The rearrangement uses TRBV5-4 and TRBJ2-1; weak D call: TRBD2 (6 bases). The germline gives CDR1 SGHNT, CDR2 YYREEE (reference sequence). The germline V and J ends were trimmed by 2 bases and 0 bases, with 9 bases remaining between them. There are 15 residues in the CDR3. The CDR3 sequence: CASSFGLSSYNEQFF. CDR3 DNA: TGTGCCAGCAGCTTCGGACTAAGCTCCTACAATGAGCAGTTCTTC.

The rearrangement uses TRBV19 and TRBJ2-7; no clear D gene. Germline V gene lookup returns CDR1 LNHDA and CDR2 SQIVND (reference sequence). The CDR3 has 12 amino acids. V lost 3 bases, J lost 1 base, and 4 bases lay in between. For the CDR3, the DNA is TGTGCCAGTAGTATGAGGTCCTACGAGCAGTACTTC. This gives the protein CASSMRSYEQYF.

V and J are TRBV7-8 and TRBJ2-3; D is perhaps TRBD1 (6 bases). Per the germline V gene, CDR1 is SGHVS and CDR2 is FQNEAQ. CDR3 size: 14 residues. Trimming left V 5 bases short and J 5 bases short, with 14 bases between. The CDR3 coding sequence is TGTGCCAGCAGCCTGGGACACATTGGAGATACGCAGTATTTT. Amino acid sequence: CASSLGHIGDTQYF.

The chain uses TRBV7-8 and TRBJ2-5; TRBD2 agrees at 7 bases. Germline V gene lookup returns CDR1 SGHVS and CDR2 FQNEAQ. After removal of 8 bases from V and 4 bases from J, the junction contained 16 bases not matched to a gene. The CDR3 sequence is 16 residues long. The CDR3 region is CASCPLVGGTVETQYF. The CDR3 coding sequence is TGTGCCAGCTGCCCGCTGGTGGGGGGGACGGTAGAGACCCAGTACTTC.

The rearrangement uses TRBV4-3 and TRBJ1-2; a weak D match, TRBD1 (5 bases). The CDR3 extends over 14 amino acids. Germline lookup yields CDR1 LGHNA and CDR2 YSLEER. V lost 0 bases, J lost 2 bases, and 7 bases lay in between. The CDR3 here is CASSQDAGNYGYTF. Written as DNA, the CDR3 is TGCGCCAGCAGCCAAGATGCAGGGAACTATGGCTACACCTTC.

The CDR3 protein is CASSVVPMREQYF. The DNA of the CDR3 is TGTGCCAGTAGTGTGGTTCCGATGAGGGAGCAGTACTTC. The V call is TRBV19, the J call TRBJ2-7; the D is unclear. V lost 5 bases and J 7 bases, leaving 15 bases between the germline ends. The germline V gene encodes CDR1 LNHDA and CDR2 SQIVND (reference sequence). CDR3 size: 13 residues.